The clone carrying this T cell receptor (beta chain) was seen just once. One junction end does not reproduce the germline sequence, and a read error may be involved. Here immunoSEQ multiplex PCR was the method, and the copy in TCRdb shows in-frame clones only, minus some. The repertoire includes about 130,000 clones, approximately 86% of them detected once, and under 2.5% sits in the top ten. This sample was included in a study of blood T cell repertoires in COVID-19. This CDR3 has 12 amino acids. Donors in Cohort 3 who had recovered were those with two negative PCRs, healthcare professional clearance, or resolution of their symptoms.

This receptor was identified in a woman in her forties or fifties who had recovered from COVID-19. The chain couples TRBV12-3 or TRBV12-4 to TRBJ2-7; D unresolved. Source material: PBMCs or T cells enriched from blood (not recorded which). Here the CDR3 reads CASSLDTYEQYF. The CDR3, as DNA: TGTGCCAGCAGCTTAGACACCTACGAGCAGTACTTC.